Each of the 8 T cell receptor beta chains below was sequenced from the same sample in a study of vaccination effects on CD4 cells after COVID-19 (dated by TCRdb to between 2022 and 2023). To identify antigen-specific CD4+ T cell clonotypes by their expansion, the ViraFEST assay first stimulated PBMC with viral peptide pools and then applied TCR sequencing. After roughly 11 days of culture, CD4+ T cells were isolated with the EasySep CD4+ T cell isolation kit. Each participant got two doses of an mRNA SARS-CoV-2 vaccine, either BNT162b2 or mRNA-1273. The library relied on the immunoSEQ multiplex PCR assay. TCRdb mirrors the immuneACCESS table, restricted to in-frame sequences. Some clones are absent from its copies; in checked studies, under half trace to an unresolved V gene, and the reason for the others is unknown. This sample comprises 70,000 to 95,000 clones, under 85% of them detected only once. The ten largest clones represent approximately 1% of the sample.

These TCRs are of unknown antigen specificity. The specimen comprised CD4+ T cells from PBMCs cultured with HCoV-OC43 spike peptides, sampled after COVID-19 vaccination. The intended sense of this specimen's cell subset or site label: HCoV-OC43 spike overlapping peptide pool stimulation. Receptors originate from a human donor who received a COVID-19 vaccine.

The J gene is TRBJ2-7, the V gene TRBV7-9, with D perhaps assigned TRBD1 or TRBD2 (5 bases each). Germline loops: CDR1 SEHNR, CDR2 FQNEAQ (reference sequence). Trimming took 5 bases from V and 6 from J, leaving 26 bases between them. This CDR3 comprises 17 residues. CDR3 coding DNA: TGTGCCAGCAGCCAAGATGGGGGTGGGAATAGTATCTGCGAGCAGTACGTC. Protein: CASSQDGGGNSICEQYV.

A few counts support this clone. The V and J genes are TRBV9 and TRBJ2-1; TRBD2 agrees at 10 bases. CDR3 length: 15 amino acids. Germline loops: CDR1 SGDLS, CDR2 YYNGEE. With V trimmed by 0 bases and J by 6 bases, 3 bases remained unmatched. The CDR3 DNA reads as TGTGCCAGCAGCGTAGATCTAGCGGGGGTCAATGAGCAGTTCTTC. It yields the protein CASSVDLAGVNEQFF.

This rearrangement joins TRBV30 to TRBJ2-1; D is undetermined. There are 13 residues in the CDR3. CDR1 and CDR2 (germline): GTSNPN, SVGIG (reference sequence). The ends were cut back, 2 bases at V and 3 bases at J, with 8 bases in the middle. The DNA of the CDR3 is TGTGCCTGGAGTAAGGTCGGCTACAATGAGCAGTTCTTC. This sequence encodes CAWSKVGYNEQFF.

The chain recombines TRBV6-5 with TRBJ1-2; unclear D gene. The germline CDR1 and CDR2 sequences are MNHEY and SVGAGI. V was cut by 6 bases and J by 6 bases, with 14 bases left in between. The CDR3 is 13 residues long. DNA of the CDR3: TGTGCCAGCAGAAGACCCGGAGAGGATGGCTACACCTTC. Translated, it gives CASRRPGEDGYTF.

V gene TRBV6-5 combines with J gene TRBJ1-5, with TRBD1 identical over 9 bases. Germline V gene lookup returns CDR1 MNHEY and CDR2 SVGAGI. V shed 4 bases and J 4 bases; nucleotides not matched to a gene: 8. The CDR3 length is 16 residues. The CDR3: CASSSGQGSGNQPQHF. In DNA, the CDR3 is TGTGCCAGCAGTTCCGGACAGGGGTCGGGGAATCAGCCCCAGCATTTT.

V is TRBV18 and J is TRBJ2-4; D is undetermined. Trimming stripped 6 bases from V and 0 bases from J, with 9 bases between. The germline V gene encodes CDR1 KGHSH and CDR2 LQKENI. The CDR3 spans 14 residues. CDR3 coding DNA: TGTGCCAGCTCCCCAAGTCCAGCCAAAAACATTCAGTACTTC. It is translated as CASSPSPAKNIQYF.

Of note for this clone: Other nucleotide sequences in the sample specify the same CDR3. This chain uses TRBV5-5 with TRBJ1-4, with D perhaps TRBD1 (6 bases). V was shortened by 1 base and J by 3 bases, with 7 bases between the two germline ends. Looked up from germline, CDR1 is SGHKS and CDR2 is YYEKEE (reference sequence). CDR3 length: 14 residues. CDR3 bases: TGTGCCAGCAGCTTGACAGGGTCTAATGAAAAACTGTTTTTT. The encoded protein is CASSLTGSNEKLFF.

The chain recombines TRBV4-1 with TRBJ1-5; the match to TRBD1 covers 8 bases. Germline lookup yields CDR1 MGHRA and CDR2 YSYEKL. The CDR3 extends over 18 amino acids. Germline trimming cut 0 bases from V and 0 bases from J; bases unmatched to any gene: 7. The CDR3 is CASSQDPRGLGSNQPQHF. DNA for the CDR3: TGCGCCAGCAGCCAAGATCCCAGGGGGCTAGGTAGCAATCAGCCCCAGCATTTT.